This is a list of T cell receptor beta chains from one sample in a study of cytomegalovirus exposure and HLA in healthy donors. Here immunoSEQ multiplex PCR was the method, and the copy in TCRdb shows in-frame clones only, minus some. The repertoire has approximately 260,000 clones, 84% of them found once; the top ten carry 1.5% to 2%. The specimen sequenced was PBMCs. The receptors were gathered from a woman aged 35 to 49 in good health and CMV-seropositive. CDR3s include the opening cysteine and the closing phenylalanine or tryptophan. D genes are given only for firm matches. Not every row has a clone size; where given, it reads once, few, many or a size class.

d_gene	v_gene	abundance	j_gene	CDR3aa	CDR3nt
TRBD1	TRBV7-2	.	TRBJ2-2	CASSLDRGSTGELFF	TGTGCCAGCAGCTTAGACAGGGGGTCCACCGGGGAGCTGTTTTTT
.	TRBV21-1	.	TRBJ1-6	CASIKVSVLLSDSPLHF	TGTGCCAGCATCAAGGTCTCCGTCCTACTTTCGGATTCACCCCTCCACTTT
.	TRBV30	.	TRBJ2-3	CALVEGTWTDTQYF	TGTGCCTTAGTGGAGGGTACGTGGACAGATACGCAGTATTTT
TRBD2	TRBV5-4	few	TRBJ2-5	CASSFAGGQETQYF	TGTGCCAGCAGCTTTGCGGGAGGCCAAGAGACCCAGTACTTC
.	TRBV6-5	.	TRBJ1-4	CASSPGDRTNEKLFF	TGTGCCAGCAGTCCCGGGGATCGAACTAATGAAAAACTGTTTTTT
TRBD2	TRBV9	.	TRBJ2-2	CASSVEAGGDTGELFF	TGTGCCAGCAGCGTAGAGGCGGGAGGGGACACCGGGGAGCTGTTTTTT
.	TRBV5-1	.	TRBJ2-7	CASSLDTGFSWDYEQYF	TGCGCCAGCAGCTTGGACACAGGGTTCTCCTGGGACTACGAGCAGTACTTC
TRBD1	TRBV18	.	TRBJ2-7	CASSGQTGFYEQYF	TGTGCCAGCTCAGGACAGACAGGGTTCTACGAGCAGTACTTC
.	TRBV2	few	TRBJ1-5	CASSEGPPGQPQHF	TGTGCCAGCAGTGAAGGGCCTCCGGGACAGCCCCAGCATTTT
.	TRBV7-2	.	TRBJ2-7	CASSLYYEQYF	TGTGCCAGCAGCTTGTACTACGAGCAGTACTTC
TRBD1	TRBV30	few	TRBJ1-2	CASTYRTGLSGGYTF	TGTGCCTCAACCTACCGGACAGGGCTGTCGGGTGGCTACACCTTC
.	TRBV4-1	.	TRBJ2-3	CASSLTTTNTDTQYF	TGCGCCAGCAGCCTGACTACTACTAACACAGATACGCAGTATTTT
.	TRBV5-6	.	TRBJ1-6	CASSLRGSGSYNSPLHF	TGTGCCAGCAGCTTGAGAGGGAGCGGCTCCTATAATTCACCCCTCCATTTT
TRBD2	TRBV5-6	.	TRBJ2-3	CASSLVLAGADTQYF	TGTGCCAGCAGCTTGGTTCTCGCGGGAGCAGATACGCAGTATTTT
TRBD2	TRBV6-5	.	TRBJ2-7	CASSLAGARYYEQYF	TGTGCCAGCAGTCTAGCGGGAGCACGATACTACGAGCAGTACTTC
TRBD1	TRBV5-8	.	TRBJ1-1	CASSLGTGEAFF	TGTGCCAGCAGCTTGGGGACAGGAGAAGCTTTCTTT
TRBD2	TRBV9	.	TRBJ2-3	CASSGRTSGLLNTQYF	TGTGCCAGCAGCGGTCGGACTAGCGGATTACTCAATACGCAGTATTTT
.	TRBV28	.	TRBJ1-5	CASRGGSNQPQHF	TGTGCCAGCAGGGGGGGTAGCAATCAGCCCCAGCATTTT
TRBD1	TRBV7-9	once	TRBJ2-2	CASSPGGTKRSANTGELFF	TGTGCCAGCAGCCCAGGGGGAACAAAGCGGAGCGCGAACACCGGGGAGCTGTTTTTT
TRBD2	TRBV11-3	.	TRBJ2-1	CASSPWRAGDSNEQFF	TGTGCCAGCAGCCCATGGAGGGCGGGAGATAGCAATGAGCAGTTCTTC
TRBD1	TRBV11-1	.	TRBJ2-7	CASSLRRDRGGEQYF	TGTGCCAGCAGCTTAAGAAGGGACAGGGGAGGCGAGCAGTACTTC
TRBD1	TRBV7-6	.	TRBJ1-3	CASSLVGQGASGNTIYF	TGTGCCAGCAGCTTAGTGGGACAGGGGGCGTCTGGAAACACCATATATTTT
.	TRBV9	.	TRBJ1-1	CASSVGANTEAFF	TGTGCCAGCAGCGTAGGGGCCAACACTGAAGCTTTCTTT
TRBD1	TRBV7-2	.	TRBJ2-7	CASSLATGGYEQYF	TGTGCCAGCAGCTTAGCGACAGGGGGGTACGAGCAGTACTTC
.	TRBV7-9	.	TRBJ1-1	CASSPRGGGTEAFF	TGTGCCAGCAGCCCCAGGGGAGGGGGGACTGAAGCTTTCTTT
TRBD1	TRBV6-1	.	TRBJ1-1	CASRGGTGENTEAFF	TGTGCCAGCAGGGGGGGAACAGGGGAGAACACTGAAGCTTTCTTT
TRBD2	TRBV13	.	TRBJ2-1	CASSLVLAGEPYNEQFF	TGTGCCAGCAGCTTAGTCCTAGCGGGAGAACCTTACAATGAGCAGTTCTTC
.	TRBV28	.	TRBJ1-5	CASSFGGASQPQHF	TGTGCCAGCAGTTTCGGGGGTGCAAGTCAGCCCCAGCATTTT